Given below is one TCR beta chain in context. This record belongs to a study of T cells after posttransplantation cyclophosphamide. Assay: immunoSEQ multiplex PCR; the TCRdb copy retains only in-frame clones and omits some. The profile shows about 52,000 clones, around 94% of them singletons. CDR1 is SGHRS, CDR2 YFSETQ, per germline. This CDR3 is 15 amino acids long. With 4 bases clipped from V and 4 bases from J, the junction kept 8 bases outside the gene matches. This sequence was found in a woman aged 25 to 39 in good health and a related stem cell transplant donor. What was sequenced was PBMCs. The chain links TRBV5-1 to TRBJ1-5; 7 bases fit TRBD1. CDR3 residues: CASSPDGDRNQPQHF. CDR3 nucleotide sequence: TGCGCCAGCAGCCCCGATGGGGACAGAAATCAGCCCCAGCATTTT.